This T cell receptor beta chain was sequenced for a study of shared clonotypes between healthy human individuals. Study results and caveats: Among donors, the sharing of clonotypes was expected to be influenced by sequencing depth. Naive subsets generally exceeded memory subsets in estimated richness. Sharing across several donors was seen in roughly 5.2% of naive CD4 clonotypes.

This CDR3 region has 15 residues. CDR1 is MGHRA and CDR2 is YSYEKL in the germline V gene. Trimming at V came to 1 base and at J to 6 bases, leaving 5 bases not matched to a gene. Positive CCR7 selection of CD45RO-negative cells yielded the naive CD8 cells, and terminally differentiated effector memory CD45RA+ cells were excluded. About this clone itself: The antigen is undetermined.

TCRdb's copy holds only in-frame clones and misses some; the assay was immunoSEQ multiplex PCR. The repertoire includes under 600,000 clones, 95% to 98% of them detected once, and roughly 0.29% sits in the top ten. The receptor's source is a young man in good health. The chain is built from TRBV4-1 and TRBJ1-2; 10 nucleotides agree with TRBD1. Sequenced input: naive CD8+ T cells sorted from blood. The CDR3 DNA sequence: TGCGCCAGCAGCCAAGGGACCGGGACAGGGGATGGCTACACCTTC. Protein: CASSQGTGTGDGYTF.